Below are 7 T cell receptor beta chains sequenced from a single sample in a study of T cell changes during pregnancy in multiple sclerosis. Profiling relied on immunoSEQ multiplex PCR, and the TCRdb table lists in-frame clones only, not all of them. This table has 60,000 to 75,000 clones, about 91% appearing once. The sample consisted of peripheral blood, taken before pregnancy. The source of these receptors is a female donor with multiple sclerosis, enrolled in a pregnancy study.

In DNA form, the CDR3 reads TGTGCCACCAACTCTCCCGACAGGCACTATGGCTACACCTTC. This gives the protein CATNSPDRHYGYTF. The chain joins TRBV25-1 to TRBJ1-2, with D possibly TRBD1 on 6 matching bases. The CDR3 loop spans 14 amino acids. Deletions cut 10 bases from V and 3 bases from J, with 18 bases between. CDR1 is MGHDK, CDR2 SYGVNS, per germline.

The V call is TRBV10-2, the J call TRBJ1-5; TRBD1 matches 8 bases. Per germline, CDR1 WSHSY and CDR2 SAAADI. The ends lost 6 bases at V and 3 bases at J; junction bases unmatched: 4. The CDR3 is made up of 14 amino acids. CDR3: CASRLTGDNQPQHF. The CDR3 DNA is TGCGCCAGCAGGTTGACAGGGGACAATCAGCCCCAGCATTTT.

CDR3 sequence: CASSSYDRGIEKLFF. The CDR3 bases are TGTGCCAGCAGCTCTTACGACAGGGGGATTGAAAAACTGTTTTTT. The J gene is TRBJ1-4, the V gene TRBV5-5, with 9 bases matching TRBD1. CDR3 length: 15 residues. V shed 3 bases, J shed 7 bases, and the junction held 7 bases outside the gene matches. Germline V lookup: CDR1 SGHKS, CDR2 YYEKEE (reference sequence).

The V and J genes are TRBV18 and TRBJ1-5; D is possibly TRBD1 (5 bases). Trimming removed 2 bases at V and 1 base at J, with 15 bases between. The CDR3 sequence is 17 residues long. Germline assignment: CDR1 KGHSH and CDR2 LQKENI. CDR3 nucleotides: TGTGCCAGCTCACCAACAGGCGGAGGGAACAGCAATCAGCCCCAGCATTTT. The encoded protein is CASSPTGGGNSNQPQHF.

The chain links TRBV7-9 to TRBJ2-7; 10 nucleotides match TRBD1. Trimming cost V 6 bases and J 1 base; bases outside gene matches: 9. The CDR3 has 16 amino acids. Germline CDR1 is SEHNR and CDR2 is FQNEAQ (reference sequence). CDR3 amino acids: CASSSLSGQGSYEQYF. The CDR3, as DNA: TGTGCCAGCAGTTCGCTGTCGGGACAGGGGTCCTACGAGCAGTACTTC.

The V gene is TRBV19, the J gene TRBJ2-1, with 9 nucleotides matching TRBD2. CDR1 is LNHDA and CDR2 is SQIVND in the germline V gene (reference sequence). CDR3 length: 15 residues. V was clipped by 1 base and J by 9 bases; unmatched bases: 7. The CDR3 sequence: CASSIGGGAWREQFF. The CDR3 DNA is TGTGCCAGTAGTATAGGCGGGGGGGCCTGGCGTGAGCAGTTCTTC.

The V and J genes are TRBV7-9 and TRBJ2-2, with 8 bases matching TRBD2. V lost 4 bases, J lost 2 bases, and 6 bases stayed unmatched. Germline CDR1 is SEHNR and CDR2 is FQNEAQ (reference sequence). This CDR3 has 16 residues. The CDR3 coding sequence is TGTGCCAGCAGCTCTACACTAGCGGCCAACACCGGGGAGCTGTTTTTT. This sequence encodes CASSSTLAANTGELFF.